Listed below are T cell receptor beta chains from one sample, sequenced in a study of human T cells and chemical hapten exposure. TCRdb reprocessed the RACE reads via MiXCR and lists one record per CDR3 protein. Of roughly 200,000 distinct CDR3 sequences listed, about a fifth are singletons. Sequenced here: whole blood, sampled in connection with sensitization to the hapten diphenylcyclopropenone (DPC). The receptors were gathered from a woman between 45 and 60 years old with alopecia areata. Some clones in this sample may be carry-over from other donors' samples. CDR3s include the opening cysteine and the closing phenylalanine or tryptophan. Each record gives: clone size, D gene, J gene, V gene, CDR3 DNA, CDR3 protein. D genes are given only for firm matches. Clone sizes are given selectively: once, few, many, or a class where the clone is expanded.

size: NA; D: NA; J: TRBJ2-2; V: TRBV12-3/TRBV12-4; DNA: TGTGCCAGCAGTTCCGGGACAAACCAACCCGGGGAGCTGTTTTTT; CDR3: CASSSGTNQPGELFF
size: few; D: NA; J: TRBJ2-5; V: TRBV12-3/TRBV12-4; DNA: TGTGCCAGCAGACGGGAGCCTCTGGAGACCCAGTACTTC; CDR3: CASRREPLETQYF
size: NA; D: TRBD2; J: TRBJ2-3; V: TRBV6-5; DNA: TGTGCCAGCAGTTACTCGGCGGCGGGGGGTAGCACAGATACGCAGTATTTT; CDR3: CASSYSAAGGSTDTQYF
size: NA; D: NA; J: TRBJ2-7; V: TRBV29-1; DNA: TGCAGCGTTGGTTGGGTCCTTGAGGGCGAGCAGTACTTC; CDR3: CSVGWVLEGEQYF
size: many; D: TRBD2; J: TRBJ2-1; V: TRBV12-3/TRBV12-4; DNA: TGTGCCAGCAGTAGAGGACTAGCGGGGGCCTTAGGTGAGCAGTTCTTC; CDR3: CASSRGLAGALGEQFF
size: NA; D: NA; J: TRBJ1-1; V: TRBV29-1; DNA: TGCAGCGTTGTTAGGACAACAATGAACACTGAAGCTTTCTTT; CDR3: CSVVRTTMNTEAFF
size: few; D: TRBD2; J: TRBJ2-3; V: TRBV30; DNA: TGTGCCTGGAGCCCCGGGACTAGCGGATTCACAGATACGCAGTATTTT; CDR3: CAWSPGTSGFTDTQYF
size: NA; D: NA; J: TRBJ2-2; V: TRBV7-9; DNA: TGTGCCAGCAGCCCCTTTGTAGCCACCGGGGAGCTGTTTTTT; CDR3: CASSPFVATGELFF
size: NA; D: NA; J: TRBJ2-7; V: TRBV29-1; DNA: TGCAGCGTTGGGCAGGGGGAGGGCTACGAGCAGTACTTC; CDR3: CSVGQGEGYEQYF
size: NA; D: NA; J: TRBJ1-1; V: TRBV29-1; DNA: TGCAGCGTTGATCACAGGGAGGAGAACACTGAAGCTTTCTTT; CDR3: CSVDHREENTEAFF
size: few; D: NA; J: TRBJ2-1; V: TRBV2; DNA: TGTGCCAGCAGTGATCCTAGCGCTTCACCGCTCTACAATGAGCAGTTCTTC; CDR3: CASSDPSASPLYNEQFF
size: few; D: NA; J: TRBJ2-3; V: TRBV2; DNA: TGTGCCAGCGGACTTCTGGGGTCCCCAGATACGCAGTATTTT; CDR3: CASGLLGSPDTQYF
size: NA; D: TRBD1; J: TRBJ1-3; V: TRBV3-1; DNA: TGTGCCAGCAGCCAGGGTGCGACAGGGCTTGGAAACACCATATATTTT; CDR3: CASSQGATGLGNTIYF
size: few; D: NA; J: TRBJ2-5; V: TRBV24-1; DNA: TGTGCCACCAGTTTCAGTCACCAAGAGACCCAGTACTTC; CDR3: CATSFSHQETQYF
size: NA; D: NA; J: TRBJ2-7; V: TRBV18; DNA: TGTGCCAGCTCACCACGTTCCACAACCTACGAGCAGTACTTC; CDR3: CASSPRSTTYEQYF
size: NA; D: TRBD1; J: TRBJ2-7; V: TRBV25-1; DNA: TGTGCCAGCAGCCCCCAGGGGGCTCGGTACGAGCAGTACTTC; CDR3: CASSPQGARYEQYF
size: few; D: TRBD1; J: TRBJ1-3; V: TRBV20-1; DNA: TGCAGTGCTCCGGGACAGGGGACTGGAAACACCATATATTTT; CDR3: CSAPGQGTGNTIYF
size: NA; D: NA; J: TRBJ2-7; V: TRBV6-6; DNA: TGTGCCAGCAGGCACGCGGGGACGGGGACCTACGAGCAGTACTTC; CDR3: CASRHAGTGTYEQYF
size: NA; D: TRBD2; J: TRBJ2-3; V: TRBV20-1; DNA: TGCAGTGCTAGAGATCCAGGGACTACAACCTATACGCAGTATTTT; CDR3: CSARDPGTTTYTQYF
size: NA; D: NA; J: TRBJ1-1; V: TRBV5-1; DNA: TGCGCCAGCAGCTCTCAAACAGGGTCGCACACTGAAGCTTTCTTT; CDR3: CASSSQTGSHTEAFF
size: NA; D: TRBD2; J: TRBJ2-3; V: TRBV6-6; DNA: TGTGCCAGCAGCGGGACTAGCGGGCGTACAGATACGCAGTATTTT; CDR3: CASSGTSGRTDTQYF
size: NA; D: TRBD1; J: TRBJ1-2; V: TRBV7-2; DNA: TGTGCCAGCAGCTTAACCCTGCCACAGGGGCTCGACTATGGCTACACCTTC; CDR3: CASSLTLPQGLDYGYTF
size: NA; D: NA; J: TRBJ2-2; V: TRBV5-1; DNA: TGCGCCAGCAGCTTGGATTCGAACACCGGGGAGCTGTTTTTT; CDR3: CASSLDSNTGELFF
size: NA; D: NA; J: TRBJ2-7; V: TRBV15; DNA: TGTGCCACCAGCAGAGATTCAGGGTACGAGCAGTACTTC; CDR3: CATSRDSGYEQYF
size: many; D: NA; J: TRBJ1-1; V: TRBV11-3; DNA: TGTGCCAGCAGCTTGGACAGGAACACTGAAGCTTTCTTT; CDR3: CASSLDRNTEAFF
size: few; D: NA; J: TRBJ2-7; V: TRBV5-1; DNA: TGCGCCAGCAGCTTGGGGGTAGCGTCCTACGAGCAGTACTTC; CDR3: CASSLGVASYEQYF
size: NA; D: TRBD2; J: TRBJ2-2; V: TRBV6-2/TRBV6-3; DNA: TGTGCCAGCAGCCATGACGGGACTAGCGGGAGGGCCTCGTCGTTATCTGTCGGGGAGCTGTTTTTT; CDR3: CASSHDGTSGRASSLSVGELFF
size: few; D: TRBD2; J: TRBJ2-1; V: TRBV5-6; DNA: TGTGCCAGCAGCCTGGGACTAGCGCCGGGCAATGAGCAGTTCTTC; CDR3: CASSLGLAPGNEQFF
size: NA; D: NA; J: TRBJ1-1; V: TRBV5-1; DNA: TGCGCCAGCAGCTTGGATGAAGGAGGTAAAGCTTTCTTT; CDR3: CASSLDEGGKAFF
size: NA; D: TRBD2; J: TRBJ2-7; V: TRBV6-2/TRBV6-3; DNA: TGTGCCAGCAGCATCGGACTAGCGGGAGTCGACGAGCAGTACTTC; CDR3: CASSIGLAGVDEQYF
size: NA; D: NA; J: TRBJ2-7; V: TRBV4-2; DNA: TGTGCCAGCGGTGGGGCAGGGTCCTACGAGCAGTACTTC; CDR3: CASGGAGSYEQYF
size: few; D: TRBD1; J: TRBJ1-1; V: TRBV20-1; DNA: TGCAGTGCTAGACCACCAGGGGGCGCGGTCACTGAAGCTTTCTTT; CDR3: CSARPPGGAVTEAFF
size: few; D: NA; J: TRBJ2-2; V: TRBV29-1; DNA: TGCAGCGGCATAGAGGGCGGGGCCGGGGAGCTGTTTTTT; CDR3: CSGIEGGAGELFF
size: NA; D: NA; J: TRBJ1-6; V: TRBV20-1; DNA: TGCAGTGCTAGAGGTTTGGCGGAGCTTTATTCACCCCTCCACTTT; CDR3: CSARGLAELYSPLHF
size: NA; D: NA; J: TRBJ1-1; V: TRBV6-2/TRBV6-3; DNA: TGTGCCAGCAGTTACGAGGGCATGGACACTGAAGCTTTCTTT; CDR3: CASSYEGMDTEAFF
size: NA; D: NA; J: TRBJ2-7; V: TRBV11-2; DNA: TGTGCCAGCAGCCCTAGGGTGACTCTAGCGCCCGGTAATTCCTACGAGCAGTACTTC; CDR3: CASSPRVTLAPGNSYEQYF
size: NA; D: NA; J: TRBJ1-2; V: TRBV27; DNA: TGTGCCAGCAGAAGGATGGGCGGCTATGGCTACACCTTC; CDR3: CASRRMGGYGYTF
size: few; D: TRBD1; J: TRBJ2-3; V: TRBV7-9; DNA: TGTGCCAGCAGCTACTGGACAGGTAGCACAGATACGCAGTATTTT; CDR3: CASSYWTGSTDTQYF
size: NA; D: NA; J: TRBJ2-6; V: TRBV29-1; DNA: TGCAGCGCTACGGAATCTGGGGCCAACGTCCTGACTTTC; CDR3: CSATESGANVLTF
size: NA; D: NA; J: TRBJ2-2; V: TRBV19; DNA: TGTGCCAGTAGTACCGCCGGTTTGAGACGCACCGGGGAGCTGTTTTTT; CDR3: CASSTAGLRRTGELFF
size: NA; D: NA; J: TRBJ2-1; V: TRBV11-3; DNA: TGTGCCAGCAGCCTGGGAAGTATGGTAGACAATGAGCAGTTCTTC; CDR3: CASSLGSMVDNEQFF
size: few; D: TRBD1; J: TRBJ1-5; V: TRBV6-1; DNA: TGTGCCAGCAGCGGGGACAGGGGGCGAGATCAGCCCCAGCATTTT; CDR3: CASSGDRGRDQPQHF
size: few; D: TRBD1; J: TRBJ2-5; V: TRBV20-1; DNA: TGCAGTGCTAGAGAAGACAGGGGGAGTAGAGAGACCCAGTACTTC; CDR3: CSAREDRGSRETQYF
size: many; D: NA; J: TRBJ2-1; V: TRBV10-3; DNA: TGTGCCATCGGACCAGCGGAAGGATCCAATGAGCAGTTCTTC; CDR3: CAIGPAEGSNEQFF
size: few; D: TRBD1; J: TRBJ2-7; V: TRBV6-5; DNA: TGTGCCAGCAGCGCCCCGGGACAGATCTACGAGCAGTACTTC; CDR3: CASSAPGQIYEQYF
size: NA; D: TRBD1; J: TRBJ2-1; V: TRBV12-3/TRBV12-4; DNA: TGTGCCAGCACCATCAGACAGGGGGTGAATGAGCAGTTCTTC; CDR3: CASTIRQGVNEQFF
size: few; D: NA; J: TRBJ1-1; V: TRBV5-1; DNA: TGCGCCAGCAGCTCCGGGACATTAGTCACTGAAGCTTTCTTT; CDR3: CASSSGTLVTEAFF
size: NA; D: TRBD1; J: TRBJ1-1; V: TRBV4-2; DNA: TGTGCCAGCAGCCAAGATAGGGACAGATTCATGAACACTGAAGCTTTCTTT; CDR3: CASSQDRDRFMNTEAFF
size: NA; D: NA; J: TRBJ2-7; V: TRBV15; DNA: TGTGCCACCAGCGGGGAGACTGACTCCTACGAGCAGTACTTC; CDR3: CATSGETDSYEQYF
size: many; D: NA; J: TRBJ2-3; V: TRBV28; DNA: TGTGCCAGCAGTTTTCGGCCAAAAGTGACAGATACGCAGTATTTT; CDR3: CASSFRPKVTDTQYF
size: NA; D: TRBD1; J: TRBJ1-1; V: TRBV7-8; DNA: TGTGCCAGCAGCTTATATGACAGGGCTCTATCCGAAGCTTTCTTT; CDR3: CASSLYDRALSEAFF
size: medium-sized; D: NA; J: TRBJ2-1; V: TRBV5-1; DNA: TGCGCCAGCAGCTCAGGACTCTCCGACCTTAATGAGCAGTTCTTC; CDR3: CASSSGLSDLNEQFF
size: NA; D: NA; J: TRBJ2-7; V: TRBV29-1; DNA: TGCAGCGTTGCCTGGACGCAATTGGGCGAGCAGTACTTC; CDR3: CSVAWTQLGEQYF